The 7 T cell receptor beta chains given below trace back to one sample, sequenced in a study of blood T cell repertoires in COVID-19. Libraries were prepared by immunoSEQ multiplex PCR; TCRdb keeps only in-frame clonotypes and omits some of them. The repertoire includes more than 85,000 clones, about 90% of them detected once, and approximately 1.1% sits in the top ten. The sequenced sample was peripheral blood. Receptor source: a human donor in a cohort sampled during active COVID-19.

The CDR3 DNA follows: TGTGCCAGCAGCTCACTCCGGGACAGGACGAAAATAAACTATGGCTACACCTTC. Protein: CASSSLRDRTKINYGYTF. J is TRBJ1-2 and V is TRBV11-2, with 8 positions matching TRBD1. The CDR3 contains 18 residues. Germline CDR1 and CDR2: SGHAT and FQNNGV. The ends lost 4 bases at V and 2 bases at J; junction bases unmatched: 15.

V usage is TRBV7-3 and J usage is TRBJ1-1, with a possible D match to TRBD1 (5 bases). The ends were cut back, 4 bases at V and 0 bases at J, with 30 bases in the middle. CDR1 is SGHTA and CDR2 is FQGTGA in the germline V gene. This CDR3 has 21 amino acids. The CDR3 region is CASSSKRADKGVSNMNTEAFF. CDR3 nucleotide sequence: TGTGCCAGCAGCTCTAAAAGGGCCGACAAAGGGGTATCAAATATGAACACTGAAGCTTTCTTT. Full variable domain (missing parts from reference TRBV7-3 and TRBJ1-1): GAGVSQTPSNKVTEKGKYVELRCDPISGHTALYWYRQSLGQGPEFLIYFQGTGAADDSGLPNDRFFAVRPEGSVSTLKIQRTERGDSAVYLCASSSKRADKGVSNMNTEAFFGQGTRLTVV.

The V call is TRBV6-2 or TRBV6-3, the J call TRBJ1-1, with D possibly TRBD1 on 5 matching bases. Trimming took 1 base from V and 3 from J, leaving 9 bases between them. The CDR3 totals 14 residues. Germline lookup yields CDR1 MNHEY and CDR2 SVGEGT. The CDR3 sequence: CASSYWGGDTEAFF. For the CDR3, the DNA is TGTGCCAGCAGTTACTGGGGGGGGGACACTGAAGCTTTCTTT.

The CDR3 DNA is TGTGCCAGCAGCTTGGCCCATACAGTCCACCAAGAGACCCAGTACTTC. Residues: CASSLAHTVHQETQYF. V is TRBV7-2 and J is TRBJ2-5, with D unresolved. The V gene's germline CDR1 is SGHTA and CDR2 FQGNSA. V lost 3 bases, J lost 0 bases, and 14 bases lay in between. The CDR3 is 16 residues long.

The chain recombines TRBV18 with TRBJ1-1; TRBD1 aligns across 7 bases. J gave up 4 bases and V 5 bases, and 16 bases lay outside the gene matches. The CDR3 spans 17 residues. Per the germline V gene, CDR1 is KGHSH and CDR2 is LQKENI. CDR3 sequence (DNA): TGTGCCAGCTCAGCGGACAGGATGCGACTAAGGGGCACTGAAGCTTTCTTT. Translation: CASSADRMRLRGTEAFF.

In nucleotides, the CDR3 is TGTGCCAGCTCCGCCGGGGGTCACACTGAAGCTTTCTTT. Protein product: CASSAGGHTEAFF. This sequence joins TRBV18 and TRBJ1-1; tentative D call: TRBD1 (5 bases). Germline V lookup: CDR1 KGHSH, CDR2 LQKENI. V was cut by 6 bases and J by 3 bases, with 11 bases left in between. The length of the CDR3 is 13 residues.

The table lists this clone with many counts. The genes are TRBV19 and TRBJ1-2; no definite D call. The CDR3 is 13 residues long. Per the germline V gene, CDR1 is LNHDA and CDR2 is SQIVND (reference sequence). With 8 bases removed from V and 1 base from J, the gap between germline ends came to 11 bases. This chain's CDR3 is CASREGLNYGYTF. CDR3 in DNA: TGTGCCAGTCGAGAAGGACTTAACTATGGCTACACCTTC.